This T cell receptor (beta chain) comes out of a study of CD8 T cells in Susac syndrome. When the RNA was reverse transcribed, random hexamers were used with an input of roughly 0.45 to 1 ug. TCRdb re-derived calls from the immunoSEQ multiplex PCR reads in MiXCR, one entry per CDR3 protein. The sample has under 150,000 distinct CDR3 sequences; 95% are singletons. This CDR3 contains 15 residues. Between the trimmed V and J ends, which lost 3 bases and 1 base, there was a span of 13 bases. Germline lookup yields CDR1 SGHNT and CDR2 YYREEE (reference sequence). This clonotype was recorded only once. This chain uses TRBV5-4 with TRBJ2-5; D gene ambiguous. The sample consisted of CD4+ T cells from PBMCs. This TCR came from a human donor with Susac syndrome. The CDR3 spells CASSSPGRAQETQYF. The DNA for the CDR3 is TGTGCCAGCAGCTCACCGGGTCGGGCCCAAGAGACCCAGTACTTC.